These 17 T cell receptor beta chains came from one sample sequenced in a study of neurological immune-mediated disorders. MiXCR was run by TCRdb on the 5' RACE reads, yielding one entry per CDR3 protein. The sample includes fewer than 85,000 distinct CDR3 sequences, 4.5% to 6.5% of them seen just once. The sample comprised PBMCs. These receptors all come from a woman aged 30 to 39 with multiple sclerosis.

This clonotype was found many times. The chain has TRBV7-9 and TRBJ2-7, with D possibly TRBD2 on 5 matching bases. Germline V CDR1 and CDR2: SEHNR, FQNEAQ (reference sequence). Trimming cost V 3 bases and J 2 bases, with 5 bases left between them. The CDR3 is made up of 12 amino acids. The CDR3 reads CASSFGAYEQYF. DNA for the CDR3: TGTGCCAGCAGCTTCGGGGCCTACGAGCAGTACTTC.

This clonotype has ten or more counts. The V and J genes are TRBV19 and TRBJ2-2; D unclear. Trimming pared 8 bases from V and 1 base from J, leaving 23 bases between. CDR1 is LNHDA, CDR2 SQIVND, per germline (reference sequence). CDR3 length equals 18 residues. The CDR3 nucleotides read TGTGCCAGTCGATTGAATCGACGGCCCCTCGGGAACACCGGGGAGCTGTTTTTT. Its translation: CASRLNRRPLGNTGELFF.

This clonotype was seen repeatedly, ten times or more. This chain uses TRBV10-3 with TRBJ2-3; no firm D call. V lost 0 bases and J lost 6, with 10 bases in between. The CDR3 spans 14 residues. The V gene's germline CDR1 is ENHRY and CDR2 SYGVKD. The CDR3 DNA sequence: TGTGCCATCAGTGAGTCGACCCCCCAGGATACGCAGTATTTT. It encodes CAISESTPQDTQYF.

This clonotype was counted ten times or more. This chain connects TRBV27 to TRBJ1-6; 7 positions agree with TRBD1. V lost 11 bases to trimming and J lost 5 bases; unmatched junction nucleotides: 15. This CDR3 spans 16 amino acids. In germline, CDR1 is MNHEY, CDR2 SMNVEV (reference sequence). The CDR3 spells CALTTPDRSDNSPLHF. For the CDR3, the DNA is TGTGCCCTTACAACGCCGGACAGGTCGGATAATTCACCCCTCCACTTT.

At least ten counts were recorded for this clonotype. CDR3 amino acids: CASTRQSEGAEAFF. For the CDR3, the DNA is TGCGCCAGCACTAGACAGTCCGAAGGGGCTGAAGCTTTCTTT. The chain combines TRBV5-1 with TRBJ1-1; tentative D call: TRBD1 (5 bases). Germline lookup yields CDR1 SGHRS and CDR2 YFSETQ. CDR3 size: 14 residues. Trimming removed 6 bases from V and 6 bases from J, with 18 bases in between.

This clonotype was counted ten times or more. The chain uses TRBV10-3 and TRBJ2-7; the D gene is possibly TRBD1 (5 bases). Per germline, CDR1 ENHRY and CDR2 SYGVKD. The CDR3 runs 13 residues. V was shortened by 6 bases and J by 6 bases, with 15 bases between the two germline ends. CDR3 in amino acids: CAISREDRLEQYV. The CDR3 DNA follows: TGTGCCATCAGCAGGGAAGATCGTCTCGAGCAGTACGTC.

The V and J genes are TRBV5-1 and TRBJ2-1; D gene unclear. The CDR3 totals 15 residues. The ends were cut back, 0 bases at V and 0 bases at J, with 7 bases in the middle. Germline CDR1 is SGHRS and CDR2 is YFSETQ. The CDR3 nucleotides read TGCGCCAGCAGCTTGGGTTCGAGCTCCTACAATGAGCAGTTCTTC. It translates to CASSLGSSSYNEQFF.

There are a few counts of this clonotype. V usage is TRBV18 and J usage is TRBJ1-5, with D possibly being TRBD1 (5 bases). The CDR3 covers 17 residues. Trimming removed 5 bases at V and 1 base at J, with 18 bases between. Germline V gives CDR1 KGHSH, CDR2 LQKENI. The CDR3 spells CASSYSGTGLSNQPQHF. DNA of the CDR3: TGTGCCAGCTCATATTCCGGGACGGGCTTAAGCAATCAGCCCCAGCATTTT.

The sample holds many counts of this clonotype. The CDR3: CASSSGGQGRDTQYF. In nucleotides, the CDR3 is TGCGCCAGCAGCTCCGGGGGACAGGGTCGGGATACGCAGTATTTT. This sequence joins TRBV5-1 and TRBJ2-3; 9 bases line up with TRBD1. The CDR3 loop spans 15 amino acids. V shed 3 bases, J shed 6 bases, and the junction held 8 bases outside the gene matches. Germline V CDR1 and CDR2: SGHRS, YFSETQ.

This clonotype has a count of ten or more. The rearrangement uses TRBV5-6 and TRBJ2-2; D assignment may be TRBD1 or TRBD2 (7 bases each). Germline V gene data show CDR1 as SGHDT and CDR2 as YYEEEE. Between the trimmed V and J ends, which lost 4 bases and 5 bases, there was a span of 15 bases. The CDR3 runs 15 residues. The CDR3 DNA reads as TGTGCCAGCAGCCCGACAGGGAGGGAAACCGGGGAGCTGTTTTTT. It yields the protein CASSPTGRETGELFF. Variable domain in full (rest from reference TRBV5-6 and TRBJ2-2): DAGVTQSPTHLIKTRGQQVTLRCSPKSGHDTVSWYQQALGQGPQFIFQYYEEEERQRGNFPDRFSGHQFPNYSSELNVNALLLGDSALYLCASSPTGRETGELFFGEGSRLTVL.

This chain joins TRBV5-1 and TRBJ1-2, with TRBD1 as a possible D gene (5 bases). Deletions cut 0 bases from V and 8 bases from J, with 14 bases between. The V gene's germline CDR1 is SGHRS and CDR2 YFSETQ. This CDR3 is built from 14 residues. CDR3 loop: CASSLARSREGYTF. The CDR3 bases are TGCGCCAGCAGCTTGGCTCGTTCCAGGGAAGGCTACACCTTC.

The rearrangement uses TRBV6-2 or TRBV6-3 and TRBJ1-1; D uncertain. Germline V CDR1 and CDR2: MNHEY, SVGEGT. The CDR3 is 13 residues long. The V end was cut by 4 bases, the J end by 1 base, with 7 bases between. CDR3 loop: CASSFNRNTEAFF. CDR3 sequence (DNA): TGTGCCAGCAGTTTCAACAGGAACACTGAAGCTTTCTTT.

This clonotype was counted many times. The chain joins TRBV2 to TRBJ2-7; the D is unclear. The CDR3 is made up of 12 amino acids. V was clipped by 5 bases and J by 3 bases, with 8 bases between them. Germline CDR1 reads SNHLY; CDR2 reads FYNNEI. CDR3 protein: CASSRHLYEQYF. CDR3 DNA: TGTGCCAGCAGTAGACATCTCTACGAGCAGTACTTC.

This clonotype showed up many times. The CDR3 DNA reads as TGCAGTGCTAATCGGGGGGCCCATGCCAAAAACATTCAGTACTTC. The encoded protein is CSANRGAHAKNIQYF. The chain combines TRBV20-1 with TRBJ2-4; D possibly corresponds to TRBD2 (7 bases). CDR3 size: 15 residues. The germline V gene has CDR1 DFQATT and CDR2 SNEGSKA (reference sequence). Trimming removed 4 bases at V and 1 base at J, with 14 bases between.

This clonotype was picked up many times. The V gene is TRBV10-2, the J gene TRBJ2-4, with 11 bases matching TRBD2. Trimming cost V 0 bases and J 8 bases; bases outside gene matches: 9. The CDR3 loop spans 17 amino acids. Germline V gene sequence: CDR1 WSHSY, CDR2 SAAADI. This chain's CDR3 is CASSESKLAGAKHIQYF. The CDR3 region has the DNA TGCGCCAGCAGTGAGTCGAAACTAGCGGGGGCAAAACACATTCAGTACTTC.

This clonotype was counted between two and nine times. The V and J genes are TRBV6-5 and TRBJ2-4, with 7 bases that match TRBD2. The germline CDR1 and CDR2 sequences are MNHEY and SVGAGI. The V and J ends lost 4 bases and 7 bases, in that order; junction bases with no gene match: 13. CDR3 length: 16 residues. The CDR3 DNA reads as TGTGCCAGCAGTTCCCCCGCTGGGGGAGGGAGGAACATTCAGTACTTC. This gives the protein CASSSPAGGGRNIQYF.

This clonotype came up many times. This chain joins TRBV5-1 and TRBJ2-1; D is unclear. Germline loops: CDR1 SGHRS, CDR2 YFSETQ. Trimming cost V 5 bases and J 2 bases, with 14 bases left between them. This CDR3 region has 15 residues. The CDR3 DNA follows: TGCGCCAGCAGGCAATCCACGGTTACCTACAATGAGCAGTTCTTC. Translation: CASRQSTVTYNEQFF.